This T cell receptor (beta chain) stems from a study of shared clonotypes between healthy human individuals. CDR3 size: 11 residues. Germline V gene data show CDR1 as MGHDK and CDR2 as SYGVNS. V shed 4 bases and J shed 3 bases, with 4 bases lying between them. This clone was observed a handful of times. The protocol was immunoSEQ multiplex PCR, while the TCRdb copy is restricted to in-frame clones and leaves out a portion. The data contain about 2.4 million clones, 80% to 95% of them singletons. The source of this sequence is a man aged 18 to 29 in good health. Some clones in this sample may be carry-over from other donors' samples. The sample consisted of naive CD4+ T cells from PBMCs. Sample subset: CD45RA+ positively selected. This sequence joins TRBV25-1 and TRBJ2-7; D is uncertain. CDR3 loop: CASSGRYEQYF. CDR3 sequence (DNA): TGTGCCAGCAGTGGTCGCTACGAGCAGTACTTC.